The 6 T cell receptor beta chains below all came from one sample that was sequenced in a study of sequential checkpoint blockade in melanoma. This table comes from immunoSEQ multiplex PCR, and its TCRdb copy is limited to in-frame clones, with some not included. The sample yields approximately 11,000 clones, 60% to 85% seen once. This sample's treatment: randomized to nivolumab then ipilimumab (arm A) or the reverse (arm B). This specimen was CD8+ T cells sorted from blood (inferred from file names), taken from a patient given nivolumab and ipilimumab in sequence. The source of these receptors is a human donor with melanoma.

The rearrangement uses TRBV6-1 and TRBJ1-2, with D tentatively TRBD1 (5 bases). Germline assignment: CDR1 MNHNS and CDR2 SASEGT. The CDR3 has 16 residues. V shed 2 bases and J shed 1 base, with 14 bases lying between them. CDR3: CASSESGGPYNYGYTF. The CDR3 nucleotides read TGTGCCAGCAGTGAATCGGGGGGACCTTATAACTATGGCTACACCTTC.

The CDR3 spells CASSSRAYTGTRHYEQYF. CDR3 DNA sequence: TGTGCCAGCAGTTCCAGGGCCTATACAGGCACCAGGCACTACGAGCAGTACTTC. This chain uses TRBV7-6 with TRBJ2-7; possible D gene TRBD1, 5 bases. CDR1 and CDR2 from the germline V gene are SGHVS and FNYEAQ. This CDR3 has 18 residues. Between the trimmed V and J ends, which lost 6 bases and 3 bases, there was a span of 27 bases.

The V call is TRBV7-9, the J call TRBJ1-2; TRBD1 matches 10 bases. The CDR3 loop spans 16 amino acids. CDR1 is SEHNR, CDR2 FQNEAQ, per germline (reference sequence). The J segment lost 3 bases and the V segment lost 4 bases, leaving 8 bases of the junction unmatched. The CDR3 is CASSSGTGVFDYGYTF. DNA for the CDR3: TGTGCCAGCAGCTCCGGGACAGGGGTTTTTGACTATGGCTACACCTTC.

V gene TRBV15 combines with J gene TRBJ1-5, with D hard to call. The CDR3 runs to 15 residues. Germline loops: CDR1 LNHNV, CDR2 YYDKDF (reference sequence). V was cut by 5 bases and J by 0 bases, with 11 bases left in between. CDR3 in DNA: TGTGCCACCAGCGCGGACTCATTTAGCAATCAGCCCCAGCATTTT. This translates into CATSADSFSNQPQHF.

V usage is TRBV7-9 and J usage is TRBJ2-6, with D maybe TRBD1 (5 bases). CDR3 length equals 17 residues. Trimming stripped 4 bases from V and 0 bases from J, with 13 bases between. Germline assignment: CDR1 SEHNR and CDR2 FQNEAQ (reference sequence). This chain's CDR3 is CASSSSGLRSGANVLTF. CDR3 in DNA: TGTGCCAGCAGCTCATCAGGGCTCCGCTCTGGGGCCAACGTCCTGACTTTC.

The V call is TRBV21-1, the J call TRBJ1-2. TRBV21-1 is tagged as a pseudogene. The CDR3 is 17 residues long. CDR3 DNA sequence: TGTGCCAGCAGCAAAGGGGGGGGGACATCCGAAATCTATGGCTACACCTTC. Its protein is CASSKGGGTSEIYGYTF.